These 30 T cell receptor beta chains originate from one sample sequenced in a study of T cells after yellow fever vaccination. TCRdb called the 5' RACE reads again in MiXCR, with one record for every CDR3 protein. In the table there are about 550,000 distinct CDR3 sequences, over 15% of which are singletons. The material sequenced was PBMCs, taken 15 days after the yellow fever booster vaccination. Every receptor here comes from a man aged 25-45 years who received the YFV17D yellow fever vaccine.

The chain combines TRBV4-3 with TRBJ2-7; D may match TRBD1 or TRBD2 (5 bases each). The CDR3 loop spans 13 amino acids. CDR1 is LGHNA, CDR2 YSLEER, per germline. V was shortened by 3 bases and J by 3 bases, with 9 bases between the two germline ends. CDR3 sequence: CASSHGASYEQYF. The DNA of the CDR3 is TGCGCCAGCAGCCACGGGGCCAGCTACGAGCAGTACTTC.

This chain uses TRBV6-1 with TRBJ2-5; TRBD1 matches at 7 bases. With 6 bases clipped from V and 2 bases from J, the junction kept 9 bases outside the gene matches. This CDR3 region has 15 residues. Germline V gives CDR1 MNHNS, CDR2 SASEGT. The CDR3 region is CASRDRSGGQETQYF. The CDR3 nucleotides read TGTGCCAGCAGGGACAGGTCTGGAGGTCAAGAGACCCAGTACTTC.

The CDR3 DNA reads as TGTGCCAGCTCACCGACAGACAGCTCCTATAATTCACCCCTCCACTTT. This codes for CASSPTDSSYNSPLHF. The gene calls are TRBV18 and TRBJ1-6; a weak D match, TRBD1 (5 bases). V shed 3 bases and J shed 0 bases, with 9 bases lying between them. This CDR3 has 16 residues. CDR1 KGHSH and CDR2 LQKENI come from the germline V gene.

The V gene is TRBV23-1, the J gene TRBJ2-2; no clear D. TRBV23-1 counts as an open reading frame of uncertain function. Trimming removed 7 bases from V and 6 bases from J, with 18 bases in between. The CDR3 runs 15 residues. The DNA for the CDR3 is TGCGCCAGCAAAGGCCGAAATTACAAGTCCGGGGAGCTGTTTTTT. Its protein is CASKGRNYKSGELFF.

This clonotype was detected a few times. The J gene is TRBJ2-6, the V gene TRBV24-1; TRBD2 agrees at 7 bases. V was pared by 5 bases and J by 0 bases, with 0 bases of the junction left unmatched. The CDR3 totals 15 residues. Germline CDR1 KGHDR, CDR2 SFDVKD. Here the CDR3 reads CATSAGGSGANVLTF. The CDR3 region has the DNA TGTGCCACCAGTGCGGGGGGCTCTGGGGCCAACGTCCTGACTTTC.

V gene TRBV10-1 combines with J gene TRBJ2-2; D is ambiguous. The CDR3 loop spans 15 amino acids. Germline V lookup: CDR1 WNHNN, CDR2 SYGVQD (reference sequence). Trimming took off 4 bases at V and 1 base at J, with 10 bases between the two ends. The CDR3 bases are TGCGCCAGCAGTGGGGCAGGCCAGAACACCGGGGAGCTGTTTTTT. Translating gives CASSGAGQNTGELFF.

V and J are TRBV6-4 and TRBJ2-3, with TRBD2 identical over 8 bases. Germline V CDR1 and CDR2: MRHNA, SNTAGT. The CDR3 totals 15 residues. Trimming removed 0 bases from V and 6 bases from J; junction bases left unmatched: 5. The CDR3 spells CASSDSGRAADTQYF. CDR3 coding DNA: TGTGCCAGCAGTGACTCCGGGAGGGCCGCCGATACGCAGTATTTT.

This clonotype has at least ten counts. The chain couples TRBV27 to TRBJ2-2, with TRBD1 identical over 7 bases. The CDR3 consists of 16 residues. Germline CDR1 MNHEY, CDR2 SMNVEV (reference sequence). V lost 1 base, J lost 6 bases, and 8 bases stayed unmatched. As DNA, the CDR3 is TGTGCCAGCAGTTTATTAGGAACAGGGGTTTCCGGGGAGCTGTTTTTT. It encodes CASSLLGTGVSGELFF.

The chain uses TRBV20-1 and TRBJ1-2; D is uncertain. The CDR3 has 14 residues. Between the trimmed V and J ends, which lost 1 base and 6 bases, there was a span of 15 bases. Germline CDR1 DFQATT, CDR2 SNEGSKA (reference sequence). The CDR3 protein is CSARGGMVAHGYTF. Written as DNA, the CDR3 is TGCAGTGCTAGAGGAGGAATGGTGGCACATGGCTACACCTTC.

In this sample, this clonotype turned up many times. The chain employs TRBV24-1 and TRBJ2-1; 8 bases are a match to TRBD1. Looked up from germline, CDR1 is KGHDR and CDR2 is SFDVKD. The junction had 9 bases not matched to a gene; V was cut back by 5 bases and J by 10 bases. The CDR3 runs to 14 residues. The CDR3 DNA follows: TGTGCCACCAGTGGGATAACCGGGACAGGCGAGCAGTTCTTC. Translation gives CATSGITGTGEQFF.

This clonotype was detected only a few times. The rearrangement joins TRBV4-3 to TRBJ2-2, with D perhaps TRBD1 (5 bases). The V gene lost 0 bases and the J gene lost 5 bases, with 7 bases spanning the gap. Germline V CDR1 and CDR2: LGHNA, YSLEER. The CDR3 spans 14 residues. The CDR3 reads CASSQETATGELFF. The CDR3, as DNA: TGCGCCAGCAGCCAAGAGACAGCAACCGGGGAGCTGTTTTTT.

This clonotype was counted a few times. Written as DNA, the CDR3 is TGTGCCAGCAGCCTGGCGGGGGGCGCGCCCGGGGAGCTGTTTTTT. It translates to CASSLAGGAPGELFF. The V call is TRBV7-9, the J call TRBJ2-2; 8 bases fit TRBD2. The germline V gene encodes CDR1 SEHNR and CDR2 FQNEAQ (reference sequence). This CDR3 comprises 15 residues. V dropped 5 bases and J dropped 6; count of bases not matched to a gene: 8.

Of note for this clonotype: A much larger clonotype is one base distant, so this may be a read error. Without the conserved terminal phenylalanine or tryptophan, this CDR3 likely stems from a read error. It is unclear where the CDR3 begins or ends on the DNA, so no DNA is shown, and the CDR3 is as TCRdb lists it. This chain connects TRBV5-1 to TRBJ2-7; TRBD2 is the table's D call and was not checked against the DNA. CDR1 SGHRS and CDR2 YFSETQ come from the germline V gene. Inclusive of both ends, the CDR3 amounts to 9 amino acids. The CDR3 spells CASKPGLFS.

This clonotype was observed a handful of times. The chain links TRBV20-1 to TRBJ2-1; no reliable D call. Germline loops: CDR1 DFQATT, CDR2 SNEGSKA (reference sequence). The V gene lost 5 bases and the J gene lost 0 bases, with 11 bases spanning the gap. The CDR3 consists of 14 residues. The CDR3 DNA is TGCAGTGCTGGGGAACCTTTCTCCTACAATGAGCAGTTCTTC. Amino acids: CSAGEPFSYNEQFF.

The rearrangement links TRBV21-1 to TRBJ2-1. TRBV21-1 is shown as a pseudogene. This CDR3 has 8 amino acids. The CDR3 coding sequence is TGTGCCAGCAGCAAAGTGTTCTTC. As protein: CASSKVFF.

This clonotype was counted a few times. The chain links TRBV7-2 to TRBJ2-2; D may be TRBD2 (6 bases). The CDR3 runs 14 residues. Germline V gene data show CDR1 as SGHTA and CDR2 as FQGNSA. V was cut by 8 bases and J by 5 bases, with 15 bases left in between. CDR3 loop: CASGEESRTGELFF. The CDR3 region has the DNA TGTGCCAGCGGGGAGGAAAGTCGGACCGGGGAGCTGTTTTTT. Supplemented by reference TRBV7-2 and TRBJ2-2, the full variable domain reads GAGVSQSPSNKVTEKGKDVELRCDPISGHTALYWYRQSLGQGLEFLIYFQGNSAPDKSGLPSDRFSAERTGGSVSTLTIQRTQQEDSAVYLCASGEESRTGELFFGEGSRLTVL.

This clonotype was seen more than once but under ten times. In DNA, the CDR3 is TGTGCCAGCAGCCAAGATGCGAACGGACCGTCCTACGAGCAGTACTTC. Encoded protein: CASSQDANGPSYEQYF. This chain uses TRBV3-1 with TRBJ2-7; no definite D call. The ends were cut back, 0 bases at V and 1 base at J, with 13 bases in the middle. In germline, CDR1 is LGHDT, CDR2 YNNKEL (reference sequence). This CDR3 region has 16 residues.

The CDR3 nucleotides read TGCGCCAGGACTAGCGGATCCTACAATGAGCAGTTCTTC. This translates into CARTSGSYNEQFF. The chain combines TRBV23-1 with TRBJ2-1, with 9 bases lining up with TRBD2. TRBV23-1 is reported as an ORF; its role is uncertain. With V trimmed by 9 bases and J by 1 base, 1 base remained unmatched. The CDR3 runs to 13 residues.

This clonotype has only a few counts. The rearrangement uses TRBV7-2 and TRBJ1-2, with D perhaps matching TRBD1 (5 bases). Germline CDR1 is SGHTA and CDR2 is FQGNSA. The CDR3 consists of 17 residues. V lost 10 bases and J lost 0, with 24 bases in between. CDR3 in amino acids: CATHGGHLLTANYGYTF. As DNA, the CDR3 is TGTGCCACTCACGGCGGACACCTCCTGACAGCTAACTATGGCTACACCTTC.

The genes are TRBV12-3 or TRBV12-4 and TRBJ1-3; a weak D match, TRBD1 (6 bases). The CDR3 totals 14 residues. V lost 3 bases to trimming and J lost 2 bases, with 8 bases between them. The chain's CDR3 is CASSLGTTGNTIYF. CDR3 in DNA: TGTGCCAGCAGTTTGGGGACAACTGGAAACACCATATATTTT.

This clonotype was recorded a few times. The rearrangement uses TRBV7-8 and TRBJ1-4; no clear D gene. Trimming removed 0 bases at V and 3 bases at J, with 11 bases between. The V gene's germline CDR1 is SGHVS and CDR2 FQNEAQ. The CDR3 runs 16 residues. The CDR3 DNA is TGTGCCAGCAGCTTAGCGAAAGGCAGAGCTAATGAAAAACTGTTTTTT. Protein sequence: CASSLAKGRANEKLFF.

The chain employs TRBV29-1 and TRBJ2-7; D remains ambiguous. V lost 6 bases to trimming and J lost 3 bases, with 12 bases between them. This CDR3 comprises 12 residues. Germline V gives CDR1 SQVTM, CDR2 ANQGSEA. The CDR3 region has the DNA TGCAGCGTGCGGACCCCGGGCTACGAGCAGTACTTC. It encodes CSVRTPGYEQYF.

This chain joins TRBV6-2 or TRBV6-3 and TRBJ1-1; TRBD1 matches 8 bases. The CDR3 sequence is 15 residues long. After removal of 6 bases from V and 9 bases from J, the junction contained 15 bases not matched to a gene. The V gene's germline CDR1 is MNHEY and CDR2 SVGEGT. DNA for the CDR3: TGTGCCAGCAGCCTAGGGACAGGTTTATTTGGCCAAGCTTTCTTT. Translated, it gives CASSLGTGLFGQAFF.

This clonotype was detected only a few times. The chain recombines TRBV5-8 with TRBJ2-3; 10 nucleotides align to TRBD2. The CDR3 extends over 17 amino acids. V lost 0 bases, J lost 5 bases, and 9 bases stayed unmatched. CDR1 and CDR2 from the germline V gene are SGHTS and YDEGEE. CDR3 in amino acids: CASSLASGSRGVDTQYF. CDR3 sequence (DNA): TGTGCCAGCAGCTTGGCTAGCGGGAGCCGGGGAGTAGATACGCAGTATTTT.

This sequence joins TRBV5-1 and TRBJ2-1; 7 bases are a match to TRBD2. The CDR3 runs to 12 residues. From germline, CDR1 is SGHRS and CDR2 YFSETQ. V lost 10 bases, J lost 4 bases, and 5 bases stayed unmatched. CDR3 in DNA: TGCGCCTGCCCTAGCGGTTACAATGAGCAGTTCTTC. It yields the protein CACPSGYNEQFF.

This clonotype turned up a few times. The V call is TRBV12-3 or TRBV12-4, the J call TRBJ2-5; unclear D gene. Between the trimmed V and J ends, which lost 8 bases and 7 bases, there was a span of 20 bases. The CDR3 loop spans 14 amino acids. DNA for the CDR3: TGTGCCAGCTCACCGGTCGCAACCAAGGGGACCCAGTACTTC. Protein sequence: CASSPVATKGTQYF.

The table lists this clonotype with a few counts. The chain is built from TRBV18 and TRBJ2-1, with 7 bases aligning to TRBD2. V lost 3 bases, J lost 6 bases, and 11 bases stayed unmatched. CDR3 size: 16 residues. Germline V gene data show CDR1 as KGHSH and CDR2 as LQKENI. The CDR3 is CASSPMFGGSLNEQFF. CDR3 bases: TGTGCCAGCTCACCGATGTTCGGCGGGAGTCTCAATGAGCAGTTCTTC.

This clonotype was seen just once. The chain links TRBV7-8 to TRBJ2-1; D remains unclear. The V gene lost 1 base and the J gene lost 9 bases, with 10 bases spanning the gap. CDR3 length: 13 residues. CDR1 SGHVS and CDR2 FQNEAQ come from the germline V gene. The chain's CDR3 is CASSLDRRGEQFF. CDR3 nucleotide sequence: TGTGCCAGCAGCTTAGATCGTCGCGGTGAGCAGTTCTTC. Full variable domain (missing parts from reference TRBV7-8 and TRBJ2-1): GAGVSQSPRYKVAKRGQDVALRCDPISGHVSLFWYQQALGQGPEFLTYFQNEAQLDKSGLPSDRFFAERPEGSVSTLKIQRTQQEDSAVYLCASSLDRRGEQFFGPGTRLTVL.

The rearrangement uses TRBV20-1 and TRBJ2-3; perhaps TRBD2 as D (6 bases). The CDR3 loop spans 13 amino acids. Deletions cut 3 bases from V and 2 bases from J, with 9 bases between. From germline, CDR1 is DFQATT and CDR2 SNEGSKA (reference sequence). The CDR3 sequence is CSASRDFTDTQYF. Here the CDR3 DNA reads TGCAGTGCTAGTCGGGACTTCACAGATACGCAGTATTTT.

The table lists this clonotype with a few counts. This chain uses TRBV5-1 with TRBJ2-1, with 9 bases fitting TRBD2. Germline lookup yields CDR1 SGHRS and CDR2 YFSETQ. J lost 2 bases, V lost 4 bases, and 4 bases had no gene match. The CDR3 sequence is 15 residues long. CDR3 amino acids: CASSRLAEAYNEQFF. The CDR3 nucleotides are TGCGCCAGCAGCCGACTAGCGGAGGCCTACAATGAGCAGTTCTTC. Combining the CDR3 with reference TRBV5-1 and TRBJ2-1 gives the whole variable domain KAGVTQTPRYLIKTRGQQVTLSCSPISGHRSVSWYQQTPGQGLQFLFEYFSETQRNKGNFPGRFSGRQFSNSRSEMNVSTLELGDSALYLCASSRLAEAYNEQFFGPGTRLTVL.